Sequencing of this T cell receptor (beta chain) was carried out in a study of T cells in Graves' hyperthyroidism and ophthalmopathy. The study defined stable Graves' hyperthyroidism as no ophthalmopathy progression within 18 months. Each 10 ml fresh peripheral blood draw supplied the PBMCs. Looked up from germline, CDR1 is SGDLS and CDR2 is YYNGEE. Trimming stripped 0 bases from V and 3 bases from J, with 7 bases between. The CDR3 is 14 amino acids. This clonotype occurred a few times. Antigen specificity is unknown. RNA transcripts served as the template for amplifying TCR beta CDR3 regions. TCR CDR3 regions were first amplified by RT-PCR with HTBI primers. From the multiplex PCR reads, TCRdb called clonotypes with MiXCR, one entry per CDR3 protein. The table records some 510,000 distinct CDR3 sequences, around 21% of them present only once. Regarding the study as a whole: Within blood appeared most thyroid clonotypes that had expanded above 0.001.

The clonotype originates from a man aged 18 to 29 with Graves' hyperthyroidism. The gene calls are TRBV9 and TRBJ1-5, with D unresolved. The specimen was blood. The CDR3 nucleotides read TGTGCCAGCAGCGTAGGGCTGCTCAATCAGCCCCAGCATTTT. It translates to CASSVGLLNQPQHF.